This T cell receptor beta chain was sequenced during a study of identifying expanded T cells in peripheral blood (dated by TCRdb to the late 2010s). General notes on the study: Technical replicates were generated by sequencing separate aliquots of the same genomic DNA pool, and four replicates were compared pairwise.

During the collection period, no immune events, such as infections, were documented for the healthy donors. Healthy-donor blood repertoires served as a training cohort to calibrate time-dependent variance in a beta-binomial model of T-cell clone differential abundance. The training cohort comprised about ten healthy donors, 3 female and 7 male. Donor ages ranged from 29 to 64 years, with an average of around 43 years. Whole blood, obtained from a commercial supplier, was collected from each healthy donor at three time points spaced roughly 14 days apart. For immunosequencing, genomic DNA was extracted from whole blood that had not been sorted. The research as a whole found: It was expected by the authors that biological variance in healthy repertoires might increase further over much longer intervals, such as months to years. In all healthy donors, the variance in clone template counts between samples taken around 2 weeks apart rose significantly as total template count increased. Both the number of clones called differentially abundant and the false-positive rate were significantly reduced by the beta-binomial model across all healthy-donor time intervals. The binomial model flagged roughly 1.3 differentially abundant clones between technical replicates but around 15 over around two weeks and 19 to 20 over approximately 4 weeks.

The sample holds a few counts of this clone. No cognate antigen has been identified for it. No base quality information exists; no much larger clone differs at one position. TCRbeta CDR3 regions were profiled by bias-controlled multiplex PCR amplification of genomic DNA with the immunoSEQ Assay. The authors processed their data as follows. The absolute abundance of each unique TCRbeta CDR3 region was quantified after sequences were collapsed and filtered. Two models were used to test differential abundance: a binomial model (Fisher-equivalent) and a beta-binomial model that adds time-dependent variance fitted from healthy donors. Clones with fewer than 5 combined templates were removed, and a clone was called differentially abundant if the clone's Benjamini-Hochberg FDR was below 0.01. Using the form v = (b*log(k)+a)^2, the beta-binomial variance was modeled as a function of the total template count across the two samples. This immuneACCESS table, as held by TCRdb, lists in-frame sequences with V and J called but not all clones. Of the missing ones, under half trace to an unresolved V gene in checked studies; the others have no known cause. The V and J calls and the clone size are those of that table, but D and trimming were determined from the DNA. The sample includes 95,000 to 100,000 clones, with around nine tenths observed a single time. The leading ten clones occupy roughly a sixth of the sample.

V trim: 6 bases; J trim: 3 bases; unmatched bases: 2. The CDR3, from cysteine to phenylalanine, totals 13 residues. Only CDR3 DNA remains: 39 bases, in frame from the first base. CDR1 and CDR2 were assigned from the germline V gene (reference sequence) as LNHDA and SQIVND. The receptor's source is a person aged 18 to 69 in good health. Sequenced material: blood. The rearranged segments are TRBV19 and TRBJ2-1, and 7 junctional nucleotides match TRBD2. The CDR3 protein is CASRRGVYNEQFF. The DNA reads TGTGCCAGTAGACGGGGGGTCTACAATGAGCAGTTCTTC.